This TCR beta chain appears in the sequencing data of a study of T cell repertoires in cytomegalovirus infection. Overall study: Evidence of both CMV infection and a matching HLA type came from public TCR beta signatures.

Broader study findings: People with CMV and the relevant HLA were identified by cumulative public TCR beta family frequency. The ex vivo response was dominated by HLA-C-restricted CMV-specific TCR beta clonotypes.

MiXCR, run by TCRdb on the reads, gives a single entry per CDR3 protein. The sample lists around 450,000 distinct CDR3 sequences, roughly 10% occurring once. There are a few counts of this clonotype. Its specificity is not known. This CDR3 comprises 13 residues. V was pared by 4 bases and J by 4 bases, with 13 bases between. Germline-derived CDR1 and CDR2 are SQVTM and ANQGSEA. The TCR originated in a human donor in good health (CMV status not recorded). Some clones in this sample may be carry-over from other donors' samples. The rearrangement uses TRBV29-1 and TRBJ1-2; D perhaps matches TRBD1 (6 bases). The material sequenced was PBMCs. The CDR3 nucleotides read TGCAGCGTTGGCGGGGGGCTAAGCTATGGCTACACCTTC. Residues: CSVGGGLSYGYTF.